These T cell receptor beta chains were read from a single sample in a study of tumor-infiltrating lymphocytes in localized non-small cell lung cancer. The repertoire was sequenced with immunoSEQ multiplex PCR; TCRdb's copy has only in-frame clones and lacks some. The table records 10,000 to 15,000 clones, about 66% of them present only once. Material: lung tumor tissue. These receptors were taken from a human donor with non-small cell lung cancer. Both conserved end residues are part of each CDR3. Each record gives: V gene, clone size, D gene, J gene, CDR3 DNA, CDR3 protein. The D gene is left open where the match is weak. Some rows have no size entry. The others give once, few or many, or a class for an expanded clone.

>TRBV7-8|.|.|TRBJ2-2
TGTGCCAGCAGCTTAGGCCCCGACCGGGAGCTGTTTTTT
CASSLGPDRELFF
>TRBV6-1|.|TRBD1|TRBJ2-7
TGTGCCAGCAGGGAACTTTACAGGGGGGACGAGCAGTACTTC
CASRELYRGDEQYF
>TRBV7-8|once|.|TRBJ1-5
TGTGCCAGCAGCTTGAGACAAGGACCTTCCCAGCCCCAGCATTTT
CASSLRQGPSQPQHF
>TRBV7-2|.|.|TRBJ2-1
TGTGCCAGCAGCTACTCTAGGACCCGGCTTGAGCAGTTCTTC
CASSYSRTRLEQFF
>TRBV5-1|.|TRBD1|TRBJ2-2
TGCGCCAGCGAAACCGGGACAGGACACACCGGGGAGCTGTTTTTT
CASETGTGHTGELFF
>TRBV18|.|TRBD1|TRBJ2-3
TGTGCCAGCTCAGAACAGGGGGCGACAGATACGCAGTATTTT
CASSEQGATDTQYF
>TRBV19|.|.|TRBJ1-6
TGTGCCAGTAGTGCAAGGGACTCACCCCTCCACTTT
CASSARDSPLHF
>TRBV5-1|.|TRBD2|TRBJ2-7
TGCGCCAGCAGCGCAACGACTAGCGGGAGTGTTCGCTACGAGCAGTACTTC
CASSATTSGSVRYEQYF
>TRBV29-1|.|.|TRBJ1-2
TGCAGCGTGGCCACGAGGGGGGGCGGTTTTGGCTACACCTTC
CSVATRGGGFGYTF
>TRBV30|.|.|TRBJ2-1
TGTGCCTGGACCCGGAGAAGGTACAATGAGCAGTTCTTC
CAWTRRRYNEQFF
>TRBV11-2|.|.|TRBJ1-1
TGTGCCAGCAGCTTAGAATGGGGGGGCACTGAAGCTTTCTTT
CASSLEWGGTEAFF
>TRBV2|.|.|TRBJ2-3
TGTGCCGCGAATAAAGGGCAGGGGGGTGATACGCAGTATTTT
CAANKGQGGDTQYF
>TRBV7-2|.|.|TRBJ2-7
TGTGCCAGCAGCTTAGCGGCCCTGGGGGCCCCCTACGAGCAGTACTTC
CASSLAALGAPYEQYF
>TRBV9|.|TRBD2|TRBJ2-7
TGTGCCAGCAGCGTAGAACTAGCGACCGAGCAGTACTTC
CASSVELATEQYF
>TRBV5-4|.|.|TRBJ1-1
TGTGCCAGCAGCTTTGGAGCGAACACTGAAGCTTTCTTT
CASSFGANTEAFF
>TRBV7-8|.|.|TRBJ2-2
TGTGCCAGCAGCTTACAACGGTGGGGCCAGGGTAGGGAGCTGTTTTTT
CASSLQRWGQGRELFF
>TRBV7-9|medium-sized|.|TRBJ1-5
TGTGCCAGCAGCTTTCAGGGGAATCAGCCCCAGCATTTT
CASSFQGNQPQHF